This is a list of T cell receptor beta chains from one sample in a study of beta chain features in type 1 diabetes. Libraries were prepared by immunoSEQ multiplex PCR; TCRdb keeps only in-frame clonotypes and omits some of them. The sample records a few hundred thousand clones, roughly 12% being singletons. Sequenced sample: naive CD4+ T cells from blood. These receptors came from a woman younger than 35 with type 1 diabetes. Both conserved end residues are part of each CDR3. D genes are given only for firm matches. Only some rows state a clone size, as once, few, many or a class for expanded clones.

TRBV13	few	TRBJ1-4	NA	TGTGCCAGCAGCTTACGGGAAGGAAAACTGTTTTTT	CASSLREGKLFF
TRBV21-1	few	TRBJ2-1	NA	TGTGCCAGCAGCATGGGTAGCGGAATAAAATCCTACAATGAGCAGTTCTTC	CASSMGSGIKSYNEQFF
TRBV7-2	NA	TRBJ2-1	NA	TGTGCCAGCAGCCCCACGGGGCGTACAGGGCCTAATGAGCAGTTCTTC	CASSPTGRTGPNEQFF
TRBV10-3	once	TRBJ1-1	NA	TGTGCCATCAGTGTATCTGGGAGTGGGGTGAACACTGAAGCTTTCTTT	CAISVSGSGVNTEAFF
TRBV7-2	once	TRBJ2-3	NA	TGTGCCAGCAGCCCCCGGGTTGCAGATACGCAGTATTTT	CASSPRVADTQYF
TRBV7-9	few	TRBJ1-1	NA	TGTGCCAGCAGCTCGCTACAGGGTAGGACTGAAGCTTTCTTT	CASSSLQGRTEAFF
TRBV7-9	NA	TRBJ2-1	TRBD2	TGTGCCGGAGTAGCGGGAGTAAGCTACAATGAGCAGTTCTTC	CAGVAGVSYNEQFF
TRBV9	few	TRBJ2-1	TRBD2	TGTGCCAGCAGCGTAGACGGGGGGTACTACAATGAGCAGTTCTTC	CASSVDGGYYNEQFF
TRBV2	few	TRBJ2-7	TRBD2	TGTGCCAGCAGTGCCTCGGGACTAGCGGAGCAGTACTTC	CASSASGLAEQYF
TRBV9	NA	TRBJ2-3	TRBD2	TGTGCCAGCAGCGCCTCTACTAGCGGGATACGGACAAGCACAGATACGCAGTATTTT	CASSASTSGIRTSTDTQYF
TRBV29-1	NA	TRBJ2-2	TRBD1	TGCAGCGTTGGCTTGAGGACAGGGGTCACCAACACCGGGGAGCTGTTTTTT	CSVGLRTGVTNTGELFF
TRBV5-1	few	TRBJ2-5	TRBD2	TGCGCCAGCAGCTTGTCTAGCGGGAGAGGCGAGACCCAGTACTTC	CASSLSSGRGETQYF
TRBV19	NA	TRBJ2-4	NA	TGTGCCAGTAATCGAGCCGGAAACATTCAGTACTTC	CASNRAGNIQYF
TRBV7-2	NA	TRBJ2-7	NA	TGTGCCAGCAGCCTGGTAGGGGTGGGATCTGCCTACGAGCAGTACTTC	CASSLVGVGSAYEQYF
TRBV28	NA	TRBJ2-3	NA	TGTGCCAGCAGTCAGATACGCCGGGCCCAGGGCGCAGATACGCAGTATTTT	CASSQIRRAQGADTQYF